This T cell receptor beta chain appears in the sequencing data of a study of preoperative IRX-2 immunotherapy in early breast cancer. Here immunoSEQ multiplex PCR was the method, and the copy in TCRdb shows in-frame clones only, minus some. Here the sample spans 20,000 to 30,000 clones, roughly four fifths being singletons. Treatment reported: preoperative locoregional IRX-2 cytokine immunotherapy. Samples came from a phase Ib trial of preoperative locoregional IRX-2 cytokine immunotherapy. Germline CDR1 SGHNT, CDR2 YENEEA. CDR3 size: 14 residues. V was cut by 4 bases and J by 8 bases, with 15 bases left in between.

Source: lymph node tissue, taken after IRX-2 immunotherapy. The clonotype originates from a human donor with breast cancer. The J gene is TRBJ2-1, the V gene TRBV11-3; D perhaps matches TRBD2 (7 bases). This CDR3 is CASSSRGGDYEQFF. DNA for the CDR3: TGTGCCAGCAGCTCCCGAGGGGGGGATTATGAGCAGTTCTTC. The full variable domain, rest sourced from reference TRBV11-3 and TRBJ2-1, is EAGVVQSPRYKIIEKKQPVAFWCNPISGHNTLYWYLQNLGQGPELLIRYENEEAVDDSQLPKDRFSAERLKGVDSTLKIQPAELGDSAVYLCASSSRGGDYEQFFGPGTRLTVL.